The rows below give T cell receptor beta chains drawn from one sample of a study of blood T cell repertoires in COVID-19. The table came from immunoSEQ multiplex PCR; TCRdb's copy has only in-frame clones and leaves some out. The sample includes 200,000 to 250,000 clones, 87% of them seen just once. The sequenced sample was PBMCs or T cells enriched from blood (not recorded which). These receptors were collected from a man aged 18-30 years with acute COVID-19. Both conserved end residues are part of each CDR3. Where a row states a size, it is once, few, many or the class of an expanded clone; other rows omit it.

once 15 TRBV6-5 CASRTAGVSRNEQYF
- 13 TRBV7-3 CASSFGTGDGYTF
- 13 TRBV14 CASSQVGANVLTF
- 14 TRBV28 CASSSTGEIKSLHF
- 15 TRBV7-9 CASSSPRVAINEQYF
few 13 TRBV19 CASSMNTGTEQYF
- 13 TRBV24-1 CATSDEANQPQHF
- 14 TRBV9 CASSVSRGPETQYF
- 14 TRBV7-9 CASTPEVSSYEQYF
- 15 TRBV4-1 CASSQVADRLYEQYF
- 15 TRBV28 CASSLGQGRSFEQFF
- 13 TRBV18 CASFSIDGYEQYF
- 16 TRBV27 CASSLLGGRSYNEQFF
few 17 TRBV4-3 CASSQDHTGFSNQPQHF
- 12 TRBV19 CAAGSTTGTQYF
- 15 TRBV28 CASSFSGRTSDTQYF
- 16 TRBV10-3 CAISPKLAGGSDTQYF
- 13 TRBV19 CASKDRVNTEAFF
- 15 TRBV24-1 CATSGGSGRKIEQFF
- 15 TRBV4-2 CASSQDQGINQPQHF
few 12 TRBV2 CASSAGGTEAFF
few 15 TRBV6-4 CASSVEAGTINEQFF